This paragraph reports one T cell receptor (beta chain). Antigen specificity is unknown. This CDR3 has 14 amino acids. Trimming took 4 bases from V and 4 from J; bases not matched to a gene: 3. Germline CDR1 and CDR2: SGHKS and YYEKEE (reference sequence). The source of the sample is a study of early T cells in non-severe SARS-CoV-2 infection. The wider study: Sequenced bulk RNA came from whole blood that was unsorted, and chains were unpaired. The study's findings and limits: The matching step, a VDJdb search, favored anti-spike CD8 responses and missed private and CD4 specificities.

Unique molecular identifiers tagged individual cDNA molecules. TCRdb processed the 5' RACE reads anew with MiXCR; each CDR3 protein has one entry. The sample consists of 97,000 or so distinct CDR3 sequences, approximately 11% of them appearing once. Sequenced material: whole blood, taken at baseline. The sequence derives from an adult who was a healthcare worker with PCR-confirmed SARS-CoV-2 infection or an uninfected control (not recorded which). The J gene is TRBJ2-3, the V gene TRBV5-5; TRBD1 agrees at 10 bases. The CDR3 nucleotides read TGTGCCAGCAGCCCCGGACAGGGGGCAGATACGCAGTATTTT. This codes for CASSPGQGADTQYF.